This is a list of T cell receptor beta chains from one sample in a study of CD8+CD57+ T cells in acquired aplastic anemia. TCRdb ran MiXCR on the reads and lists one entry per CDR3 protein. The table shows 200,000 to 250,000 distinct CDR3 sequences, with around 60% occurring only once. The sample consisted of sorted CD4+, CD8+, or CD8+CD57+ T cells (not recorded which) from PBMCs. Receptors originate from a human donor in good health. CDR3s include the opening cysteine and the closing phenylalanine or tryptophan. Fields, in order: clone size, D gene, CDR3 length, J gene, V gene, CDR3 protein, CDR3 DNA. D genes are given only for firm matches. Only part of the rows carry a size: once, few, many, or a class if the clone is expanded.

clone_size: few
d_call: TRBD1
cdr3_length: 17
j_call: TRBJ1-5
v_call: TRBV10-2
cdr3_aa: CASSGRTGGQSNQPQHF
cdr3_nt: TGCGCCAGCAGTGGCAGAACAGGGGGACAGAGCAATCAGCCCCAGCATTTT

clone_size: .
d_call: .
cdr3_length: 12
j_call: TRBJ1-1
v_call: TRBV7-8
cdr3_aa: CASSFKSTEAFF
cdr3_nt: TGTGCCAGCAGCTTTAAGAGCACTGAAGCTTTCTTT

clone_size: many
d_call: .
cdr3_length: 10
j_call: TRBJ2-7
v_call: TRBV5-8
cdr3_aa: CASRISEQYF
cdr3_nt: TGTGCCAGCAGGATTTCCGAGCAGTACTTC

clone_size: few
d_call: TRBD1
cdr3_length: 14
j_call: TRBJ1-5
v_call: TRBV20-1
cdr3_aa: CSAPRQGINQPQHF
cdr3_nt: TGCAGTGCCCCACGACAGGGGATTAATCAGCCCCAGCATTTT

clone_size: .
d_call: TRBD2
cdr3_length: 13
j_call: TRBJ2-7
v_call: TRBV29-1
cdr3_aa: CSVDGGGPGEQYF
cdr3_nt: TGCAGCGTTGATGGGGGGGGTCCCGGCGAGCAGTACTTC

clone_size: .
d_call: TRBD2
cdr3_length: 14
j_call: TRBJ2-7
v_call: TRBV29-1
cdr3_aa: CSVEASGSIYEQYF
cdr3_nt: TGCAGCGTTGAAGCTAGCGGGAGTATCTACGAGCAGTACTTC

clone_size: many
d_call: .
cdr3_length: 13
j_call: TRBJ2-7
v_call: TRBV20-1
cdr3_aa: CSAAPDWTYEQYF
cdr3_nt: TGCAGTGCGGCTCCCGACTGGACCTACGAGCAGTACTTC

clone_size: .
d_call: .
cdr3_length: 14
j_call: TRBJ2-3
v_call: TRBV7-8
cdr3_aa: CASSSRLLTDTQYF
cdr3_nt: TGTGCCAGCAGCTCACGACTGCTCACAGATACGCAGTATTTT

clone_size: .
d_call: .
cdr3_length: 16
j_call: TRBJ1-4
v_call: TRBV2
cdr3_aa: CASSEGGRGTNEKLFF
cdr3_nt: TGTGCCAGCAGTGAAGGGGGACGGGGGACTAATGAAAAACTGTTTTTT

clone_size: once
d_call: .
cdr3_length: 14
j_call: TRBJ1-6
v_call: TRBV7-6
cdr3_aa: CASSFEEINSPLHF
cdr3_nt: TGTGCCAGCAGCTTCGAGGAGATTAATTCACCCCTCCACTTT

clone_size: .
d_call: TRBD2
cdr3_length: 16
j_call: TRBJ2-1
v_call: TRBV7-7
cdr3_aa: CASSLDSGRANNEQFF
cdr3_nt: TGTGCTAGCAGCTTAGATAGCGGGAGGGCCAACAATGAGCAGTTCTTC

clone_size: few
d_call: .
cdr3_length: 14
j_call: TRBJ2-1
v_call: TRBV10-2
cdr3_aa: CASSEGGGPYQQFF
cdr3_nt: TGCGCCAGCAGTGAGGGTGGGGGCCCTTACCAGCAGTTCTTC

clone_size: .
d_call: TRBD1
cdr3_length: 12
j_call: TRBJ2-7
v_call: TRBV7-6
cdr3_aa: CADPTGAYEQYF
cdr3_nt: TGTGCCGACCCAACAGGGGCTTACGAGCAGTACTTC

clone_size: .
d_call: .
cdr3_length: 12
j_call: TRBJ1-2
v_call: TRBV29-1
cdr3_aa: CSGGSGPYGYTF
cdr3_nt: TGCAGCGGGGGTTCAGGCCCCTATGGCTACACCTTC

clone_size: few
d_call: .
cdr3_length: 12
j_call: TRBJ2-1
v_call: TRBV29-1
cdr3_aa: CSVWQGRNEQFF
cdr3_nt: TGCAGCGTTTGGCAGGGCAGGAATGAGCAGTTCTTC

clone_size: .
d_call: .
cdr3_length: 14
j_call: TRBJ2-7
v_call: TRBV20-1
cdr3_aa: CSARGVQGNPEQYF
cdr3_nt: TGCAGTGCTAGGGGAGTACAGGGTAATCCCGAGCAGTACTTC

clone_size: .
d_call: .
cdr3_length: 14
j_call: TRBJ1-1
v_call: TRBV7-6
cdr3_aa: CASSLGGPNTEAFF
cdr3_nt: TGTGCCAGCAGCTTAGGAGGGCCCAACACTGAAGCTTTCTTT

clone_size: once
d_call: .
cdr3_length: 15
j_call: TRBJ1-6
v_call: TRBV2
cdr3_aa: CASSLGLLPGSPLHF
cdr3_nt: TGTGCCAGCAGCTTGGGGCTCCTCCCGGGTTCACCCCTCCACTTT

clone_size: few
d_call: .
cdr3_length: 13
j_call: TRBJ1-6
v_call: TRBV7-8
cdr3_aa: CASSLVGDSPLHF
cdr3_nt: TGTGCCAGCAGCTTAGTCGGGGATTCACCCCTCCACTTT

clone_size: .
d_call: .
cdr3_length: 14
j_call: TRBJ2-7
v_call: TRBV7-9
cdr3_aa: CASSSQGLGYEQYF
cdr3_nt: TGTGCCAGCAGTTCACAGGGTCTGGGCTACGAGCAGTACTTC